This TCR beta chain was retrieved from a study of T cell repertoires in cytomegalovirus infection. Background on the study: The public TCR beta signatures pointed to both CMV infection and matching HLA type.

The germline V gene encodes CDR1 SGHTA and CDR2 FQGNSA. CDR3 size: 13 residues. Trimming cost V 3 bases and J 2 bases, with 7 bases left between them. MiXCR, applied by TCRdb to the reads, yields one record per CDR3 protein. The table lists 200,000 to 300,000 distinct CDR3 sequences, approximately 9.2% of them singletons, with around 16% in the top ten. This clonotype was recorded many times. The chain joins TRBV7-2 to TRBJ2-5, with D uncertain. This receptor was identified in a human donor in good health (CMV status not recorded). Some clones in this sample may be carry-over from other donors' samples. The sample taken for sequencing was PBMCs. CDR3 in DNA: TGTGCCAGCAGCTTCGGCGAACAAGAGACCCAGTACTTC. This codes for CASSFGEQETQYF.